Here is one T cell receptor beta chain with its context. Its target is not known. Some clones are missing from TCRdb's copy, which holds only in-frame ones; the method was immunoSEQ multiplex PCR. The repertoire holds 150,000 to 160,000 clones, over 80% seen once, with around 13% in the top ten. Germline CDR1 and CDR2: MGHRA and YSYEKL. The CDR3 has 16 residues. V shed 4 bases, J shed 4 bases, and the junction held 10 bases outside the gene matches. Indicated time point: blood 2 weeks post-SBRT. As for treatment: 15 Gy SBRT to primary tumor, nephrectomy 4 weeks later. This sample was included in a study of radiation and T cells in renal cell carcinoma. Study observations and caveats: Pretreatment tumor biopsies were lacking, so baseline clonotypes are unknown. Top tumor clonotypes rose in blood 2 weeks post-radiation, then contracted.

The sample in question was blood, obtained from a patient whose treatment included radiotherapy and nephrectomy. The chain combines TRBV4-1 with TRBJ2-5; 9 positions match TRBD1. The receptor was isolated from a woman between 45 and 60 years old with renal cell carcinoma. This CDR3 reads CASSLSDRGGPETQYF. CDR3 in DNA: TGCGCCAGCAGCCTCTCCGACAGGGGGGGTCCAGAGACCCAGTACTTC.